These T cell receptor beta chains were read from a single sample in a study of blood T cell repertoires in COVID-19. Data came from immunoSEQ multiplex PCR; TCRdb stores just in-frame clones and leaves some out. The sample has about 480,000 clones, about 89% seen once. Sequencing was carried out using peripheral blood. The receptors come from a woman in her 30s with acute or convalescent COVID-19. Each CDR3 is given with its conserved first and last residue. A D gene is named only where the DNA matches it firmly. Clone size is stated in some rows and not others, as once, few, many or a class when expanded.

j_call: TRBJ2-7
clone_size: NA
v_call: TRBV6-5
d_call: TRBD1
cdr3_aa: CASSRDRPYEQYF
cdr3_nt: TGTGCCAGCAGTAGGGACAGACCCTACGAGCAGTACTTC

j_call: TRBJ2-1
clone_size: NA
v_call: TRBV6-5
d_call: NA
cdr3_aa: CARTSSYNEQFF
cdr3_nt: TGTGCCAGGACAAGCTCCTACAATGAGCAGTTCTTC

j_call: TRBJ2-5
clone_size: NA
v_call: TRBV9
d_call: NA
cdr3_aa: CASSVGGGETQYF
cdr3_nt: TGTGCCAGCAGCGTTGGCGGTGGAGAGACCCAGTACTTC

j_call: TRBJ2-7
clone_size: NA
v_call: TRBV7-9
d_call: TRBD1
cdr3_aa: CASSWTTGVYEQYF
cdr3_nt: TGTGCCAGCAGCTGGACGACAGGGGTGTACGAGCAGTACTTC

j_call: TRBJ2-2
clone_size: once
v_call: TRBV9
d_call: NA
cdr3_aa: CASSLTGELFF
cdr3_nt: TGTGCCAGTTCTTTAACCGGGGAGCTGTTTTTT

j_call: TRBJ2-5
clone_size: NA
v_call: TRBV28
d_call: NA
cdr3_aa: CASSFPRGQETQYF
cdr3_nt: TGTGCCAGCAGTTTTCCGAGGGGGCAAGAGACCCAGTACTTC

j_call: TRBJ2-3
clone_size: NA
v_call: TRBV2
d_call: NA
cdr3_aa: CASSRQGTDTQYF
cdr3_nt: TGTGCCAGCAGTCGACAGGGCACAGATACGCAGTATTTT

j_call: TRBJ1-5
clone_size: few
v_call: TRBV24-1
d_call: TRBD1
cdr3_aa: CATSPGQGDQPQHF
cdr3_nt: TGTGCCACCTCACCGGGACAGGGAGATCAGCCCCAGCATTTT

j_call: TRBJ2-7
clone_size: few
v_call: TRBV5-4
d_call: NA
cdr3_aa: CASSLAGASEQYF
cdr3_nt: TGTGCCAGCAGCTTGGCCGGAGCCTCCGAGCAGTACTTC

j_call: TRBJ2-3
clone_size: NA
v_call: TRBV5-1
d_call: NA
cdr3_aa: CASSLRARGVEDTQYF
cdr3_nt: TGCGCCAGCAGCTTGAGGGCGCGGGGCGTTGAAGATACGCAGTATTTT

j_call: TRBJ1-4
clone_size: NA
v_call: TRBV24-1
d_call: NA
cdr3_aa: CATSDSRQNEKLFF
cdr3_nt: TGTGCCACCAGTGATTCCAGACAAAATGAAAAACTGTTTTTT

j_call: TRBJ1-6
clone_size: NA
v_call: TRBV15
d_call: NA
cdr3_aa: CATSRVASPLHF
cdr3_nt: TGTGCCACCAGCAGAGTGGCCTCACCCCTCCACTTT

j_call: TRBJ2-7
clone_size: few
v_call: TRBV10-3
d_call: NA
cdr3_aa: CAISEIRDEQYF
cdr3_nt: TGTGCCATCAGTGAGATACGGGACGAGCAGTACTTC

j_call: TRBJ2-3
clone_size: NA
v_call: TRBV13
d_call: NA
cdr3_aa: CASSLGTRAPDTQYF
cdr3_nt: TGTGCCAGCAGCTTGGGGACAAGGGCGCCAGATACGCAGTATTTT

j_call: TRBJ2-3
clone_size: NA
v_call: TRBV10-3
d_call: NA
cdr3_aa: CAISDTSSMADTQYF
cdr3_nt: TGTGCCATCAGTGATACTAGCTCTATGGCAGATACGCAGTATTTT

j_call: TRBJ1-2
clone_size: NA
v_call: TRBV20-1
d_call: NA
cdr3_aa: CSASEHGSYGYTF
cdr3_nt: TGCAGTGCTAGTGAACATGGCAGCTATGGCTACACCTTC

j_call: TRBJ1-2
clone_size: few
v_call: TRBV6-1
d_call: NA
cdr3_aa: CASSELVGQLGYTF
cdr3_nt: TGTGCCAGCAGTGAACTTGTAGGACAGTTGGGCTACACCTTC

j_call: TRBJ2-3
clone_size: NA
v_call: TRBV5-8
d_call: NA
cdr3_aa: CASSPGGDTQYF
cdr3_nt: TGTGCCAGCAGTCCAGGGGGGGATACGCAGTATTTT

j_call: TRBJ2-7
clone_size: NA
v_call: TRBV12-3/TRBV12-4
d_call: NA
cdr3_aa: CASTVSARYEQYF
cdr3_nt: TGTGCCAGCACCGTTAGCGCCCGCTACGAGCAGTACTTC

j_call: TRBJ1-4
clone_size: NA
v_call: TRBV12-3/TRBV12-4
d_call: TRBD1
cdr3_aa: CASNGGTGEKLFF
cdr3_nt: TGTGCCAGCAATGGAGGGACAGGAGAAAAACTGTTTTTT

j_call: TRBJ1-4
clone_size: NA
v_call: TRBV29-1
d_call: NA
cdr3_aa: CSVKILSGNEKLFF
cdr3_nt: TGCAGCGTGAAGATTTTATCCGGGAATGAAAAACTGTTTTTT

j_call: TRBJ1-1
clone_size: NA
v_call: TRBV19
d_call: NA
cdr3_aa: CASSIWEDGERDTEAFF
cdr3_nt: TGTGCCAGTAGTATTTGGGAGGATGGAGAGAGGGACACTGAAGCTTTCTTT

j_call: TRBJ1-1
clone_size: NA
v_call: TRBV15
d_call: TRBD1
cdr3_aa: CATSKDRAITFF
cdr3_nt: TGTGCCACCAGTAAAGACAGGGCTATCACTTTCTTT

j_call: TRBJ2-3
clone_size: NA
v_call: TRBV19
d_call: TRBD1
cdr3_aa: CASSIERGTGHTQYF
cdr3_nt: TGTGCCAGTAGTATAGAAAGAGGGACAGGTCATACGCAGTATTTT

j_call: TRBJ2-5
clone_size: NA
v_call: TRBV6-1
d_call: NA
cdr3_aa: CASSEPGEPQETQYF
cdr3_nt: TGTGCCAGCAGTGAACCTGGGGAGCCCCAAGAGACCCAGTACTTC

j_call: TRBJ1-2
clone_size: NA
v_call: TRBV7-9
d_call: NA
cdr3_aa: CASSSSLGSYGYTF
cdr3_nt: TGTGCCAGCAGCTCGTCCCTGGGGAGCTATGGCTACACCTTC

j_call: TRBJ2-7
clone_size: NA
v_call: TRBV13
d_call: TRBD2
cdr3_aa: CASSQRTSGSQEQYF
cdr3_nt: TGTGCCAGCAGCCAACGGACTAGCGGGAGTCAGGAGCAGTACTTC

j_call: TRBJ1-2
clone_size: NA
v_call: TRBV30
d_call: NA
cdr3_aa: CACNRGVYGYTF
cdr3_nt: TGTGCCTGTAATCGGGGGGTCTATGGCTACACCTTC

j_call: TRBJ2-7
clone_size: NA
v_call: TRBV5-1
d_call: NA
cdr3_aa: CASSSAGSYEQYF
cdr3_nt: TGCGCCAGCAGCTCTGCGGGGTCCTACGAGCAGTACTTC

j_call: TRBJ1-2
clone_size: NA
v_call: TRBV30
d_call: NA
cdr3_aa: CAWALMTGNYGYTF
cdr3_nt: TGTGCCTGGGCCCTAATGACAGGAAACTATGGCTACACCTTC

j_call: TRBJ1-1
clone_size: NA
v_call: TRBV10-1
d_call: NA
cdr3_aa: CASSESRGMNTEAFF
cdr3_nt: TGCGCCAGCAGTGAGTCGCGGGGGATGAACACTGAAGCTTTCTTT

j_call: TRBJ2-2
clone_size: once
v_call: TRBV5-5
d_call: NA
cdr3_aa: CASSFLAVANTGELFF
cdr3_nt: TGTGCCAGCAGCTTTCTAGCAGTCGCGAACACCGGGGAGCTGTTTTTT

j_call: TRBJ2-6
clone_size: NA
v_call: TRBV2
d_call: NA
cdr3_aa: CASSQQHSGANVLTF
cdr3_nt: TGTGCCAGCAGCCAACAGCACTCTGGGGCCAACGTCCTGACTTTC

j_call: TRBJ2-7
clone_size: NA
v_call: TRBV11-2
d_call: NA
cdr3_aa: CASRLVPAGAEQYF
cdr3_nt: TGTGCCAGCAGGCTCGTTCCTGCGGGGGCCGAGCAGTACTTC

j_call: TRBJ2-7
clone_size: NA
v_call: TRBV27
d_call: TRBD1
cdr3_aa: CASPTGVEYEQYF
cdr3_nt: TGTGCGAGCCCCACAGGGGTAGAGTACGAGCAGTACTTC

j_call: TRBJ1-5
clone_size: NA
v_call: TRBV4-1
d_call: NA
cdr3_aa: CASSQDGSGGTDQPQHF
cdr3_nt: TGCGCCAGCAGCCAAGATGGCTCGGGGGGTACGGATCAGCCCCAGCATTTT

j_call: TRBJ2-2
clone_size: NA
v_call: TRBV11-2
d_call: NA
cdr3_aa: CASSSLQIRKGRGLFF
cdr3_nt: TGTGCCAGCAGCTCACTCCAAATCCGGAAGGGGCGCGGACTGTTTTTT

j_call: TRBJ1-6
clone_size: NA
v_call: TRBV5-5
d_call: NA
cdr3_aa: CASSFSGTSGKSSYNSPLHF
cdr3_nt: TGTGCCAGCAGCTTCTCCGGAACCTCAGGGAAAAGCTCCTATAATTCACCCCTCCACTTT

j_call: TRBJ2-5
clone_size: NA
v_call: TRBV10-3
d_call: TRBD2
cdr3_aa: CAITPGGGLETQYF
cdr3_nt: TGTGCCATCACCCCCGGGGGGGGCTTAGAGACCCAGTACTTC

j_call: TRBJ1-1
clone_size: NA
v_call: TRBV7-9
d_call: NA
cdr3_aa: CASSLGSQNTEAFF
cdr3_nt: TGTGCCAGCAGCTTGGGCAGCCAGAACACTGAAGCTTTCTTT

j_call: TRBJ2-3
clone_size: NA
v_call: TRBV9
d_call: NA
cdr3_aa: CASSVAVGAADTQYF
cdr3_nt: TGTGCCAGCAGCGTAGCCGTGGGGGCGGCAGATACGCAGTATTTT